This T cell receptor (beta chain) appears in the sequencing data of a study of technical replicates of blood from a few donors. This table comes from immunoSEQ multiplex PCR, and its TCRdb copy is limited to in-frame clones, with some not included. The sample contains 10,000 or so clones, approximately 93% of which appear only once. Sequencing input: PBMCs. The sequence came from a human donor in good health.

The CDR3 DNA reads TGTGCCAGCGGGGGGGTGGGAACAGATACGCAGTATTTT. Its translation is CASGGVGTDTQYF. The chain couples TRBV6-5 to TRBJ2-3, with TRBD2 identical over 7 bases. The J segment lost 3 bases and the V segment lost 8 bases, leaving 5 bases of the junction unmatched. The CDR3 has 13 amino acids. Germline lookup yields CDR1 MNHEY and CDR2 SVGAGI.